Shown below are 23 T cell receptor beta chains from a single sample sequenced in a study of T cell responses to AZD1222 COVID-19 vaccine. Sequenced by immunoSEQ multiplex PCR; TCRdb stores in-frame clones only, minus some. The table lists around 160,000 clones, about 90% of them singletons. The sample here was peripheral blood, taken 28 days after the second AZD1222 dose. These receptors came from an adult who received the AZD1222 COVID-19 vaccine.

This CDR3 is CATALQGNQPQHF. CDR3 nucleotides: TGTGCCACCGCCCTACAGGGAAACCAGCCCCAGCATTTT. The chain combines TRBV19 with TRBJ1-5; D is possibly TRBD1 (6 bases). The germline CDR1 and CDR2 sequences are LNHDA and SQIVND (reference sequence). The CDR3 covers 13 residues. V was cut by 10 bases and J by 7 bases, with 17 bases left in between.

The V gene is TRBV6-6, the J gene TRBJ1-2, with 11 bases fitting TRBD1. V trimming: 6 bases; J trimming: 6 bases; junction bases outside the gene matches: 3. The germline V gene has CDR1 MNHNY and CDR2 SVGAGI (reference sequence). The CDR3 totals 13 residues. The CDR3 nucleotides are TGTGCCAGCAGACAGGGACAGGGGGATGGCTACACCTTC. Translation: CASRQGQGDGYTF.

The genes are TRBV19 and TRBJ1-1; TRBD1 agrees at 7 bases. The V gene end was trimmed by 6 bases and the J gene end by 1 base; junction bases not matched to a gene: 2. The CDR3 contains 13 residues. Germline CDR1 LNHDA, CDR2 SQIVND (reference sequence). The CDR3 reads CASRDRSNTEAFF. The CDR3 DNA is TGTGCCAGTAGGGACAGGTCGAACACTGAAGCTTTCTTT.

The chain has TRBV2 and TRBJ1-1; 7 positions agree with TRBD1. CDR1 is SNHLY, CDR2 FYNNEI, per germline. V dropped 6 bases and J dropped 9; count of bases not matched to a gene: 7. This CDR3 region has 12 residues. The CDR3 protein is CASSWTGEKAFF. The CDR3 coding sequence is TGTGCCAGCAGCTGGACAGGCGAGAAAGCTTTCTTT.

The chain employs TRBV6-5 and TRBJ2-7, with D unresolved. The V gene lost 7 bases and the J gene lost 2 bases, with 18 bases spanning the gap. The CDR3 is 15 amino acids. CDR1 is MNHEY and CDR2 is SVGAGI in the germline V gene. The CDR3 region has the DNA TGTGCCAGCAAAAGGATTCACGGAACCACCTACGAGCAGTACTTC. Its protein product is CASKRIHGTTYEQYF.

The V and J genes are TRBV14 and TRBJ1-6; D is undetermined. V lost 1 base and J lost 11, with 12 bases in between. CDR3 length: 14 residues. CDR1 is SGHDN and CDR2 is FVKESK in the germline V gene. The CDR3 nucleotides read TGTGCCAGCAGCCAAGGAGTGGTTGCGGCACCCCTCCACTTT. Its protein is CASSQGVVAAPLHF.

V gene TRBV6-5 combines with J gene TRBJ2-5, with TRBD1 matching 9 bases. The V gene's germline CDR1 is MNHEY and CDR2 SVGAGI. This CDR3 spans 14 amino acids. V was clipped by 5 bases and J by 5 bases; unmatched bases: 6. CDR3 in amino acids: CASSPGTGRETQYF. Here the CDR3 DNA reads TGTGCCAGCAGTCCCGGGACAGGGCGTGAGACCCAGTACTTC.

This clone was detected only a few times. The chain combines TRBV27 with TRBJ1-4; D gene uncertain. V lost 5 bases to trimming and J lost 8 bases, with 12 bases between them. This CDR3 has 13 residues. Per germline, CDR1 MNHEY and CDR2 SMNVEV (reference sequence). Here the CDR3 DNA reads TGTGCCAGCAGTCGAAGGGAATTCGAAAAACTGTTTTTT. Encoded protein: CASSRREFEKLFF.

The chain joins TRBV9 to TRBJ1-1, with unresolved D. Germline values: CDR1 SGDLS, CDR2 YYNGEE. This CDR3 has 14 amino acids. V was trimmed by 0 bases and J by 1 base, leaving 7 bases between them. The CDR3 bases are TGTGCCAGCAGCGTAGCCAGCAGGAACACTGAAGCTTTCTTT. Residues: CASSVASRNTEAFF.

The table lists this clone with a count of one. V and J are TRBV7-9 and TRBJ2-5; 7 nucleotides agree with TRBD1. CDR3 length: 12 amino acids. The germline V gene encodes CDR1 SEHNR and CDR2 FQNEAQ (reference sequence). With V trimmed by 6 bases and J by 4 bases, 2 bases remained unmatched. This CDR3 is CASSRQGETQYF. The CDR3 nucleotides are TGTGCCAGCAGTCGACAGGGAGAGACCCAGTACTTC.

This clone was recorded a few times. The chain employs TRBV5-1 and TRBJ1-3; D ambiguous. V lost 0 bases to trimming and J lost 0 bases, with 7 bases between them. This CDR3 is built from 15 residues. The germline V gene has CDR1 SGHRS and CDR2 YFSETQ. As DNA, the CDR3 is TGCGCCAGCAGCTTGGATGGTAACTCTGGAAACACCATATATTTT. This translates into CASSLDGNSGNTIYF. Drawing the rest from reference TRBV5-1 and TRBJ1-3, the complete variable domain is KAGVTQTPRYLIKTRGQQVTLSCSPISGHRSVSWYQQTPGQGLQFLFEYFSETQRNKGNFPGRFSGRQFSNSRSEMNVSTLELGDSALYLCASSLDGNSGNTIYFGEGSWLTVV.

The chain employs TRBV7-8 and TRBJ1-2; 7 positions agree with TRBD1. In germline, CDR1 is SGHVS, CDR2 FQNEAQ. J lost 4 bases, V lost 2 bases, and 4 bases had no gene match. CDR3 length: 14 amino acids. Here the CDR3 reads CASSLSNRGYGYTF. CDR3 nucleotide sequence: TGTGCCAGCAGCTTATCAAACAGGGGCTATGGCTACACCTTC.

CDR3 sequence (DNA): TGTGCCACCTTTACGGGGGGGTACACCTTC. Its protein is CATFTGGYTF. This rearrangement joins TRBV6-4 to TRBJ1-2; possible D gene TRBD1, 5 bases. V was shortened by 10 bases and J by 11 bases, with 14 bases between the two germline ends. The CDR3 contains 10 residues. Per germline, CDR1 MRHNA and CDR2 SNTAGT.

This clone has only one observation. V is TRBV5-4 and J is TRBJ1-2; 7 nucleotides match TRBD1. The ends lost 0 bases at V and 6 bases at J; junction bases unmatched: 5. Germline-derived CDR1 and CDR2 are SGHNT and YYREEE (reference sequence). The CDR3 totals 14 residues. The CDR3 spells CASSLALTGDGYTF. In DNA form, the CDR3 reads TGTGCCAGCAGCTTGGCCCTTACAGGGGATGGCTACACCTTC.

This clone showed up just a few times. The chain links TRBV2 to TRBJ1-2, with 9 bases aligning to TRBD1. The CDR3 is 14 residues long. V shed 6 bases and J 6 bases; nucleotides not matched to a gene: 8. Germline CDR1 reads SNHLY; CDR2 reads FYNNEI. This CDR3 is CASRHRDREDGYTF. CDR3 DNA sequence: TGTGCCAGCAGACACCGGGACAGGGAGGATGGCTACACCTTC.

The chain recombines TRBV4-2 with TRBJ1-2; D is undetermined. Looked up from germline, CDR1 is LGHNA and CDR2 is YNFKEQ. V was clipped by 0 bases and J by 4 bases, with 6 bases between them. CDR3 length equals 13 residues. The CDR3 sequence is CASSQEAGYGYTF. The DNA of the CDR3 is TGTGCCAGCAGCCAAGAGGCAGGCTATGGCTACACCTTC.

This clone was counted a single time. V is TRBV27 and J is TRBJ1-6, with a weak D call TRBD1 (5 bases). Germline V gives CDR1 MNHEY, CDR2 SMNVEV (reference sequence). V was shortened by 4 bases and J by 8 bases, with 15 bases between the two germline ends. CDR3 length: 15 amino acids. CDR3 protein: CASSSGRAGDSPLHF. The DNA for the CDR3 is TGTGCCAGCAGTTCGGGACGCGCGGGGGATTCACCCCTCCACTTT.

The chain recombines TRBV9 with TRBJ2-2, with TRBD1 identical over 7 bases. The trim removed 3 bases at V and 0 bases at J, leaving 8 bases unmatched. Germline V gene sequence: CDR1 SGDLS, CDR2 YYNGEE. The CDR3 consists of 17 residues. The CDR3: CASSAGGVGPNTGELFF. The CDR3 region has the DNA TGTGCCAGCAGCGCAGGGGGAGTAGGTCCGAACACCGGGGAGCTGTTTTTT.

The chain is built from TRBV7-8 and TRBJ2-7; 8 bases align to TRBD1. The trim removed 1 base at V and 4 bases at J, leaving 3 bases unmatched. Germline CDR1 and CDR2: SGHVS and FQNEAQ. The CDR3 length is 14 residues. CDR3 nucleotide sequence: TGTGCCAGCAGCTTAGAGACAGGGGCTTACGAGCAGTACTTC. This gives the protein CASSLETGAYEQYF.

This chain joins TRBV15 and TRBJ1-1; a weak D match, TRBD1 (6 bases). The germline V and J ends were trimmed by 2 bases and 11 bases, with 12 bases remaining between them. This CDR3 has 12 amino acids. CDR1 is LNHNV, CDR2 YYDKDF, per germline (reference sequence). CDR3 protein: CATSRYAGVAFF. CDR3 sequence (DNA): TGTGCCACCAGCAGATACGCAGGGGTGGCTTTCTTT.

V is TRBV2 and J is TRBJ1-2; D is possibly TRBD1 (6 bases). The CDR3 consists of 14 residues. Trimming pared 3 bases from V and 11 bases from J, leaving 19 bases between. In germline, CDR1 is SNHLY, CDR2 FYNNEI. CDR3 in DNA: TGTGCCAGCAGTGACGGGGGGCTGACTATGCGGTACACCTTC. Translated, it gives CASSDGGLTMRYTF.

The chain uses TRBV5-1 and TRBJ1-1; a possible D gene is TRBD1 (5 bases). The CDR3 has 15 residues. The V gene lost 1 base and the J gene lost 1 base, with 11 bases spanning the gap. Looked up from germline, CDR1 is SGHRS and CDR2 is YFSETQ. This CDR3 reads CASSLNGGTNTEAFF. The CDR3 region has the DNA TGCGCCAGCAGCTTGAACGGGGGAACGAACACTGAAGCTTTCTTT. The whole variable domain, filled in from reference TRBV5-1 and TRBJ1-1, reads KAGVTQTPRYLIKTRGQQVTLSCSPISGHRSVSWYQQTPGQGLQFLFEYFSETQRNKGNFPGRFSGRQFSNSRSEMNVSTLELGDSALYLCASSLNGGTNTEAFFGQGTRLTVV.

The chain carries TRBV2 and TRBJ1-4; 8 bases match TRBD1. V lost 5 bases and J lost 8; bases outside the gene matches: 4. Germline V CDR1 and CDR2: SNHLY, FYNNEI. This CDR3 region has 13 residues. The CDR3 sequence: CASSTRTGEKLFF. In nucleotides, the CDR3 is TGTGCCAGCAGTACAAGGACAGGGGAAAAACTGTTTTTT.